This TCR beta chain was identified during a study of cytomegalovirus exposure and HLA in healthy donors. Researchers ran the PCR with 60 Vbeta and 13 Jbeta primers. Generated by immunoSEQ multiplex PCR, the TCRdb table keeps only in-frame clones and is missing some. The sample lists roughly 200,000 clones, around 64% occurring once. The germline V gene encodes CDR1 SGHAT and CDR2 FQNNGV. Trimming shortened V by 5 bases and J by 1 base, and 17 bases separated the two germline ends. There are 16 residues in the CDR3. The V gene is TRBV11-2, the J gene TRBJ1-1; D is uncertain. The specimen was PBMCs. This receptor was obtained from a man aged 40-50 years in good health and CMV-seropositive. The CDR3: CASSDILGASNTEAFF. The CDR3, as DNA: TGTGCCAGCAGCGACATCCTGGGTGCCTCGAACACTGAAGCTTTCTTT. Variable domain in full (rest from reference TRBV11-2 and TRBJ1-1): EAGVAQSPRYKIIEKRQSVAFWCNPISGHATLYWYQQILGQGPKLLIQFQNNGVVDDSQLPKDRFSAERLKGVDSTLKIQPAKLEDSAVYLCASSDILGASNTEAFFGQGTRLTVV.